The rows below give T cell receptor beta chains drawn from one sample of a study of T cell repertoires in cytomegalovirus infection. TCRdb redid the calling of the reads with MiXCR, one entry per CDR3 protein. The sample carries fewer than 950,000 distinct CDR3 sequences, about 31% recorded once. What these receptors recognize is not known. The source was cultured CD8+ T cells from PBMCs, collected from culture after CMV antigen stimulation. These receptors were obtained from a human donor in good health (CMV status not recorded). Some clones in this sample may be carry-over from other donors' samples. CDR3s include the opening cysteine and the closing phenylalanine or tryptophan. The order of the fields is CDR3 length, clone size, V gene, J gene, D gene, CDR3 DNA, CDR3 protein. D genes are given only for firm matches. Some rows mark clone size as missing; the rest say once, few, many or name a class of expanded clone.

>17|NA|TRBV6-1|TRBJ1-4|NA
TGTGCCAGCTTGGGTTCCTTCTTAGGGCTAACTAATGAAAAACTGTTTTTT
CASLGSFLGLTNEKLFF
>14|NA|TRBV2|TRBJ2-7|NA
TGTGCCAGCAGTGTGGACAGTTCCGCCTACGAGCAGTACTTC
CASSVDSSAYEQYF
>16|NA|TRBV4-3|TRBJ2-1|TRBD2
TGCGCCAGCAGCCCAGACGGACTAGCGGGGTTCAATGAGCAGTTCTTC
CASSPDGLAGFNEQFF
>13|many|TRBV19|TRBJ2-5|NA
TGTGCCAGTAGTCGGGCCTACCAAGAGACCCAGTACTTC
CASSRAYQETQYF
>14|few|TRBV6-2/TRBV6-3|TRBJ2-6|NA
TGTGCCAGCAGTAAGGGCTCTGGGGCCAACGTCCTGACTTTC
CASSKGSGANVLTF
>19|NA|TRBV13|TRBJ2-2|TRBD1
TGTGCCAGCAGCCACCCCGGGACAGAAAAGAATCCGAACACCGGGGAGCTGTTTTTT
CASSHPGTEKNPNTGELFF
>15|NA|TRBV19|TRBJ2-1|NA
TGTGCCAGTAGTATTGGCGGGGGCTTATACAATGAGCAGTTCTTC
CASSIGGGLYNEQFF
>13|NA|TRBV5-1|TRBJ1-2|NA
TGCGCCAGCAGGCCGGAATCCGGATATGGCTACACCTTC
CASRPESGYGYTF
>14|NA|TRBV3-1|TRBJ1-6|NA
TGTGCCAGCAGCCAGGTGGAGGGGAATTCACCCCTCCACTTT
CASSQVEGNSPLHF
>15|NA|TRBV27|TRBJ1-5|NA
TGTGCCAGCTCCTACCAGGGGCGGAGGGATCAGCCCCAGCATTTT
CASSYQGRRDQPQHF
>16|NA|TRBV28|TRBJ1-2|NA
TGTGCCAGCAGTTTACGTGGCAGGGCTCTCGCCTATGGCTACACCTTC
CASSLRGRALAYGYTF
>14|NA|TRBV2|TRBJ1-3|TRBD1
TGTGCCTGCAGTTCGACAGGGGCTGGAAACACCATATATTTT
CACSSTGAGNTIYF
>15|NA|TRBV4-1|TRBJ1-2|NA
TGCGCCAGCAGCCTTATACAGAGGGGCGCTTATGGCTACACCTTC
CASSLIQRGAYGYTF
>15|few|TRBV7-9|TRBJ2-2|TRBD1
TGTGCCAGCAGAGAGGACAGGGGGAACACCGGGGAGCTGTTTTTT
CASREDRGNTGELFF
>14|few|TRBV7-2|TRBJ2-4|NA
TGTGCCAGCAGCTGGGGATTAGCCAAAAACATTCAGTACTTC
CASSWGLAKNIQYF
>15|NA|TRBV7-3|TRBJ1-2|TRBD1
TGTACCAGCAGCTGGGGGACAGGGGGCGCCTATGGCTACACCTTC
CTSSWGTGGAYGYTF
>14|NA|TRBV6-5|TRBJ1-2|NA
TGTGCCAGCAGTTACAGGACACTCGGCTATGGCTACACCTTC
CASSYRTLGYGYTF
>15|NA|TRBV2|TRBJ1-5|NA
TGTGCCAGCAAACAGGGTGGCGTAAGCAATCAGCCCCAGCATTTT
CASKQGGVSNQPQHF
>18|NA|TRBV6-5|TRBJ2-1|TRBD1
TGTGCCAGCAGTTACTTCCCGCCGGGACAGTCATCTGACAATGAGCAGTTCTTC
CASSYFPPGQSSDNEQFF
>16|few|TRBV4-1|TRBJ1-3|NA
TGCGCCAGCAGCTACGGACAGCCCACCTCTGGAAACACCATATATTTT
CASSYGQPTSGNTIYF
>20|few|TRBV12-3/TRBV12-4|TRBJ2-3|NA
TGTGCCAGCAGTTTTTCGGCCGGAGGACCACCGACGCCTAGCACAGATACGCAGTATTTT
CASSFSAGGPPTPSTDTQYF
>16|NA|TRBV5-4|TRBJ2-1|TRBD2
TGTGCCAGCAGCTCACTAGCGGGGGGGCTGTGCAATGAGCAGTTCTTC
CASSSLAGGLCNEQFF
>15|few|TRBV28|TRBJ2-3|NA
TGTGCCAGCAGTTTAACCGGGGGGCGGGCAGATACGCAGTATTTT
CASSLTGGRADTQYF
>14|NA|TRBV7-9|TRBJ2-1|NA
TGTGCCAGCAGCACCCGGACAGCCTACAATGAGCAGTTCTTC
CASSTRTAYNEQFF
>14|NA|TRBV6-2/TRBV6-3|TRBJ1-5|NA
TGTGCCAGCAGATCGACAGATCCGAATGAGCCCCAGCATTTT
CASRSTDPNEPQHF
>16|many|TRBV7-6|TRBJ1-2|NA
TGTGCCAGCAGCTCAGTACAGGGATTGAGGACCTATGGCTACACCTTC
CASSSVQGLRTYGYTF
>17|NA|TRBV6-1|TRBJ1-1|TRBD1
TGTGCCAGCAGCCCCGGACAGGGCATAAGGTTGAACACTGAAGCTTTCTTT
CASSPGQGIRLNTEAFF
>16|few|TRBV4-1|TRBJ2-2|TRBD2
TGCGCCAGCAGCCAAGTCGCTAGCGGGGTTGTCGGGGAGCTGTTTTTT
CASSQVASGVVGELFF
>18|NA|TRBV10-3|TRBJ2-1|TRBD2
TGTGCCATCAGTGAGCCCGGGACTAGCGGGAGCTCCTACAATGAGCAGTTCTTC
CAISEPGTSGSSYNEQFF
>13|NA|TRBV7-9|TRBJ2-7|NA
TGTGCCTCCCTCCGGGACAACTCCTACGAGCAGTACTTC
CASLRDNSYEQYF
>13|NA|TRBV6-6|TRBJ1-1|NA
TGTGCCAGCAGGATCCAGGGAGTTACTGAAGCTTTCTTT
CASRIQGVTEAFF
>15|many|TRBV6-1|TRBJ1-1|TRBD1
TGTGCCAGCAGCCTGGAGACAGGGACTAACACTGAAGCTTTCTTT
CASSLETGTNTEAFF
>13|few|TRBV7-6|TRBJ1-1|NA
TGTGCCACCTCCTACGGGGGCTATACTGAAGCTTTCTTT
CATSYGGYTEAFF
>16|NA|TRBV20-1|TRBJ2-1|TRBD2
TGCAGTGCTAGAGGGTCGGGGCGGGGGGCCTACAATGAGCAGTTCTTC
CSARGSGRGAYNEQFF
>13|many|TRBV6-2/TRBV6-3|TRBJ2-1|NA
TGTGCCAGCGGCCTAAGCTCCTACAATGAGCAGTTCTTC
CASGLSSYNEQFF
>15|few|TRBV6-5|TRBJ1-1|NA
TGTGCCAGCACCTTAAACCCCACCCTGAACACTGAAGCTTTCTTT
CASTLNPTLNTEAFF
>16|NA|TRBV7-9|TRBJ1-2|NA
TGTGCCAGCAGCTTAGACGGCGCTACCGGGAACTATGGCTACACCTTC
CASSLDGATGNYGYTF
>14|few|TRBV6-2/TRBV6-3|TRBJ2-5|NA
TGTGCCAGCAGTTATTGGGGTAACCAAGAGACCCAGTACTTC
CASSYWGNQETQYF
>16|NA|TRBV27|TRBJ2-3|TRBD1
TGTGCCAGCAGCCTCCGGGACAGGATCTTTGTAGGTACGCAGTATTTT
CASSLRDRIFVGTQYF
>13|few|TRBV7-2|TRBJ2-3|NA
TGTGCCAGCAGCCCCCTGTACACAGATACGCAGTATTTT
CASSPLYTDTQYF
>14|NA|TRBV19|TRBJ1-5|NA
TGTGCCAGTAGTATAGACGGCATTTCGGAGCCCCAGCATTTT
CASSIDGISEPQHF
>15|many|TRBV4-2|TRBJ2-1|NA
TGTGCCAGCAGCCAAGGACTAAGCTCCTACAATGAGCAGTTCTTC
CASSQGLSSYNEQFF
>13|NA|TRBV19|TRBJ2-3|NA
TGTGCCAGTAAAGTATCTAGCACAGATACGCAGTATTTT
CASKVSSTDTQYF
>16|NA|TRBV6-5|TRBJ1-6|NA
TGTGCCAGCAGTTACGAGGTTACCACGCTAAATTCACCCCTCCACTTT
CASSYEVTTLNSPLHF
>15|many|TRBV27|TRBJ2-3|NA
TGTGCCAGCAGTACCTACTTATCCCCTCGGGATACGCAGTATTTT
CASSTYLSPRDTQYF
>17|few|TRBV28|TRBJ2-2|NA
TGTGCCAGCAGTCCACTCAGGGCAGGGCAAGACACCGGGGAGCTGTTTTTT
CASSPLRAGQDTGELFF
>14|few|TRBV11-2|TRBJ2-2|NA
TGTGCCAGCAGCTCCCGGCCCTTCGGGGGGGAGCTGTTTTTT
CASSSRPFGGELFF
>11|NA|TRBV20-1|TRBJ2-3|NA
TGCAGTGTCGCAGAGGGAGATACGCAGTATTTT
CSVAEGDTQYF
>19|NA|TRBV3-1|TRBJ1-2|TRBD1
TGTGCCAGCAGCCGTATAATCCGGGACAGGTCCCCTACTAACTATGGCTACACCTTC
CASSRIIRDRSPTNYGYTF
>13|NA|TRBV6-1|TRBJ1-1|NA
TGTGCCAGCAGAAACAGGGTAGGCACTGAAGCTTTCTTT
CASRNRVGTEAFF
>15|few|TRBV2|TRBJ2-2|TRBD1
TGTGCCAGCGACAGGGAACGGGCGAACACCGGGGAGCTGTTTTTT
CASDRERANTGELFF
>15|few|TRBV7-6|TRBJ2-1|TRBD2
TGTGCCAGCAGCTTAGAAGAGCGGGGTGCCAATGAGCAGTTCTTC
CASSLEERGANEQFF
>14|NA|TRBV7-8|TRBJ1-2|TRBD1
TGTGCCAGCAGCCAAACCGGACAGGGCCATGGCTACACCTTC
CASSQTGQGHGYTF
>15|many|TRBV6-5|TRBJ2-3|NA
TGTGCCAGCAGTCCAAGGGGAGCTTCCACAGATACGCAGTATTTT
CASSPRGASTDTQYF
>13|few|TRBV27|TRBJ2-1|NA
TGTGCCAGCAGTTTCTCCGACGAATATGAGCAGTTCTTC
CASSFSDEYEQFF
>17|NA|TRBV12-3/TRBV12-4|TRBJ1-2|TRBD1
TGTGCCAGCAATCAGAGGGGAGAAACAGGGGCAATATATGGCTACACCTTC
CASNQRGETGAIYGYTF
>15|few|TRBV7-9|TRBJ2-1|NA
TGTGCCAGCAGCTTTCAGCCTGACCCCCGAACGGGGCAGTTCTTC
CASSFQPDPRTGQFF